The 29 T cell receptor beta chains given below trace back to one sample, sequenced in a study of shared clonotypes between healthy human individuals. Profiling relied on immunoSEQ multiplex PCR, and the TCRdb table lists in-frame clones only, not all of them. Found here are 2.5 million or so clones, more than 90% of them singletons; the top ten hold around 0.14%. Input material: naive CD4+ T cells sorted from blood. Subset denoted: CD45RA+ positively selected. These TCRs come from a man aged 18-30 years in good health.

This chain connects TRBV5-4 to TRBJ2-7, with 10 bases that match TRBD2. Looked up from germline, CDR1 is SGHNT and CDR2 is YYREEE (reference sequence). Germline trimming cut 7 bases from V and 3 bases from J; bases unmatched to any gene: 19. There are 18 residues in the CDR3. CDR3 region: CASANGVSGGPQNYEQYF. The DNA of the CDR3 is TGTGCCAGCGCGAACGGGGTTAGCGGGGGGCCCCAAAACTACGAGCAGTACTTC.

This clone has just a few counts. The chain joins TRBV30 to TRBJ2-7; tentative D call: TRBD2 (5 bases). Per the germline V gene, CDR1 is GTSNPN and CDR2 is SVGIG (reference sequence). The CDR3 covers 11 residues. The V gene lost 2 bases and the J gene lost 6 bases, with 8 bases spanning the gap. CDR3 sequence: CAWSSGIEQYF. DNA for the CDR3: TGTGCCTGGAGTTCCGGGATCGAGCAGTACTTC.

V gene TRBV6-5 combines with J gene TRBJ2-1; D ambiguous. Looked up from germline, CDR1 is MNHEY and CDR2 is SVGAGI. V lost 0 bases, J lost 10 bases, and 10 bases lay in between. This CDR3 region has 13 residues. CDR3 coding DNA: TGTGCCAGCAGTTACTCACCGGCCAGGGAGCAGTTCTTC. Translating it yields CASSYSPAREQFF.

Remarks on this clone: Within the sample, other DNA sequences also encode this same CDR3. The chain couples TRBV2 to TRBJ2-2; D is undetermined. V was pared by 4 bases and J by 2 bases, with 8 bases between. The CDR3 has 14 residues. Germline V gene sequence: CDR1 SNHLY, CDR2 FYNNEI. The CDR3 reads CASSGSRNTGELFF. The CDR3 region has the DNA TGTGCCAGCAGTGGTTCTAGAAACACCGGGGAGCTGTTTTTT.

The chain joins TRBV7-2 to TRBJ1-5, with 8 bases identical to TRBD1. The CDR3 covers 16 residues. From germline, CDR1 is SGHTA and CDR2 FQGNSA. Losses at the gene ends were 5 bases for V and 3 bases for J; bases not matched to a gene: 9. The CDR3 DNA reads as TGTGCCAGCAGCCCGGGGGGGACAGGAAACAATCAGCCCCAGCATTTT. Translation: CASSPGGTGNNQPQHF.

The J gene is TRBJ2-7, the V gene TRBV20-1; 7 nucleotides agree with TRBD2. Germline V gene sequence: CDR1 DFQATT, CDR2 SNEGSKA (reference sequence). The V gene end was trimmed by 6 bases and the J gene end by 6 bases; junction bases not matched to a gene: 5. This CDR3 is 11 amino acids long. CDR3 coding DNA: TGCAGTGCCGGGGGGTACACCGAGCAGTACTTC. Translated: CSAGGYTEQYF.

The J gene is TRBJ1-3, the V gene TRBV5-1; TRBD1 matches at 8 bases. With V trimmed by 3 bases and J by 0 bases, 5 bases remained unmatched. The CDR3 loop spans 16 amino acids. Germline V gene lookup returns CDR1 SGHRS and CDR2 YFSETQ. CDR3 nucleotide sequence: TGCGCCAGCAGCTCCGGGACAGGAATCTCTGGAAACACCATATATTTT. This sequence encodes CASSSGTGISGNTIYF.

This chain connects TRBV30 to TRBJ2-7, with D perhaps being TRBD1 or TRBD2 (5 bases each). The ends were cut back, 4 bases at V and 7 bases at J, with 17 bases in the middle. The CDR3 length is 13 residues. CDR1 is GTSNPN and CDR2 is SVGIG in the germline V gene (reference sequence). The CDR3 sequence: CAWTEGNSEEQYF. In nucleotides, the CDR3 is TGTGCCTGGACCGAGGGGAACTCTGAAGAGCAGTACTTC.

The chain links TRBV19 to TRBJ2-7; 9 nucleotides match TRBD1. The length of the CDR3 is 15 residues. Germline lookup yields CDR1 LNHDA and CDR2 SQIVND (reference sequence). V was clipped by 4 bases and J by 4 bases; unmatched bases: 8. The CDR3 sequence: CASSNQRTGVYEQYF. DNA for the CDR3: TGTGCCAGTAGTAATCAAAGGACAGGGGTGTACGAGCAGTACTTC.

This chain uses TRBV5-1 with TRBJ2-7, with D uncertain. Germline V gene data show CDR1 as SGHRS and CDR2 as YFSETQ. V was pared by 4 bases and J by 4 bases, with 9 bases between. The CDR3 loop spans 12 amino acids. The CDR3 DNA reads TGCGCCAGCAGCCAGGCCAGTTACGAGCAGTACTTC. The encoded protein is CASSQASYEQYF.

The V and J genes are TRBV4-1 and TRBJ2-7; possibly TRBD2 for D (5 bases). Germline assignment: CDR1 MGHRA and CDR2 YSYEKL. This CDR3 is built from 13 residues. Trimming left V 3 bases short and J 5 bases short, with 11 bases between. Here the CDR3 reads CASSQVGVHEQYF. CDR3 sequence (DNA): TGCGCCAGCAGCCAGGTCGGGGTCCACGAGCAGTACTTC.

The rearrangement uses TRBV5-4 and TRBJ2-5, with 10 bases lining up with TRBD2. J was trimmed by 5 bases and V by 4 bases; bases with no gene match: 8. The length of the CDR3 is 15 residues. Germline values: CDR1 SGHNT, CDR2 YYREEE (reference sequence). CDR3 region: CASSILAGQSETQYF. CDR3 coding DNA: TGTGCCAGCAGCATACTAGCGGGACAGTCGGAGACCCAGTACTTC.

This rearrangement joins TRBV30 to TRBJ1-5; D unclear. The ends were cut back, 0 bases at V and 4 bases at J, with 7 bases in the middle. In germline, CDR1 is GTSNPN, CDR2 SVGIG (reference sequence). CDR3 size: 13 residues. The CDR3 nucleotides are TGTGCCTGGAGTGTAGGAGTGAATCAGCCCCAGCATTTT. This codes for CAWSVGVNQPQHF.

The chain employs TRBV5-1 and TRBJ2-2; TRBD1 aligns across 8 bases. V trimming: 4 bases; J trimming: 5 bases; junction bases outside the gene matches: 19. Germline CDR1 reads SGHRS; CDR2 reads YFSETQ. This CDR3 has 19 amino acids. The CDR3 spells CASSPGTGIFVRGTGELFF. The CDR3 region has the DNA TGCGCCAGCAGCCCGGGGACAGGTATCTTTGTCCGGGGTACCGGGGAGCTGTTTTTT.

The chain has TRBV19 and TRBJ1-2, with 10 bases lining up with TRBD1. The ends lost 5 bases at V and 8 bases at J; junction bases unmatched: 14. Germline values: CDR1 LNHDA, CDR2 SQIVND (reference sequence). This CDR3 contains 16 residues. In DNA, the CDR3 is TGTGCCAGTAGTCCCCCATCCCGGGACAGGGGAGGAGGCTACACCTTC. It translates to CASSPPSRDRGGGYTF.

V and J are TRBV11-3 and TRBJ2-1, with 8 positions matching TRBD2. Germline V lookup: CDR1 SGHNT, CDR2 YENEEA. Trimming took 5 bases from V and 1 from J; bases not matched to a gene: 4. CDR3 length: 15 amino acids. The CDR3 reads CASSLTSASYNEQFF. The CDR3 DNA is TGTGCCAGCAGCCTGACTAGCGCGTCCTACAATGAGCAGTTCTTC.

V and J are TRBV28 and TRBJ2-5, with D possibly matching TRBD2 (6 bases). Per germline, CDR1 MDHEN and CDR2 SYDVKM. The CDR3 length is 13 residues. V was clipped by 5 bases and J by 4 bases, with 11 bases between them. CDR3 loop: CASSQTSGETQYF. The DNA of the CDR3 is TGTGCCAGCAGTCAGACTAGTGGAGAGACCCAGTACTTC.

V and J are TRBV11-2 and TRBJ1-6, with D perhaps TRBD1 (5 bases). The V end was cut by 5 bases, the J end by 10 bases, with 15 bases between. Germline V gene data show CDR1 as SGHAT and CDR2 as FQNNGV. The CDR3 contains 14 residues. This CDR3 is CASSARGRDSPLHF. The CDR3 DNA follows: TGTGCCAGCAGCGCGCGGGGAAGGGACTCACCCCTCCACTTT.

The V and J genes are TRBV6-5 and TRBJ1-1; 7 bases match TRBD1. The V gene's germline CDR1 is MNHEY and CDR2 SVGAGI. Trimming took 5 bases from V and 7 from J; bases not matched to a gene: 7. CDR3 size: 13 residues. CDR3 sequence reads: CASSRRTGFEAFF. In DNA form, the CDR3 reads TGTGCCAGCAGTCGTCGGACAGGATTTGAAGCTTTCTTT.

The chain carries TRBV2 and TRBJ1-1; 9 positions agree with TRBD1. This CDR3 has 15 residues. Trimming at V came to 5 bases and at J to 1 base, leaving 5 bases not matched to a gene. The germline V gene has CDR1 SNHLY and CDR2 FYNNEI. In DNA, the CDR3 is TGTGCCAGCAGTTCGACAGGGGGAACGAACACTGAAGCTTTCTTT. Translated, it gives CASSSTGGTNTEAFF.

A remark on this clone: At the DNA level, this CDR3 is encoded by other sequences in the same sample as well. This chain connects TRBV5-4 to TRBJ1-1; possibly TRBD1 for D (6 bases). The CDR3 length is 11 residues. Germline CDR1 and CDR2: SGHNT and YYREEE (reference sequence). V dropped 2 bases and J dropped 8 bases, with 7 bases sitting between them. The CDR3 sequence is CASSFDREAFF. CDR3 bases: TGTGCCAGCAGCTTCGACAGGGAAGCTTTCTTT.

CDR3 bases: TGTGCCAGCAGCCCCAGCGGGACAACCTACAATGAGCAGTTCTTC. Its translation is CASSPSGTTYNEQFF. V and J are TRBV5-4 and TRBJ2-1; a weak D match, TRBD2 (7 bases). Germline CDR1 and CDR2: SGHNT and YYREEE (reference sequence). This CDR3 comprises 15 residues. The ends were cut back, 4 bases at V and 2 bases at J, with 13 bases in the middle.

The CDR3 region is CASSFWLDTDTQYF. The CDR3 DNA is TGTGCCAGCAGCTTTTGGTTGGACACAGATACGCAGTATTTT. The chain combines TRBV7-9 with TRBJ2-3; D is unresolved. V shed 3 bases and J shed 2 bases, with 9 bases lying between them. In germline, CDR1 is SEHNR, CDR2 FQNEAQ (reference sequence). The CDR3 has 14 residues.

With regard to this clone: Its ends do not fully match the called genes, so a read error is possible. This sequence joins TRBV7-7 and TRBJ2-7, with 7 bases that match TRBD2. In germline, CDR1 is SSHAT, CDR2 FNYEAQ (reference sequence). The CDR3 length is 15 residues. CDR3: CASSLAAGDLYEQYF. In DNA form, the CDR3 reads TGTGCTAGCAGCTTAGCGGCGGGGGACCTATACGAGCAGTACTTC. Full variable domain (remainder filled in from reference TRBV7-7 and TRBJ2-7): GAGVSQSPRYKVTKRGQDVTLRCDPISSHATLYWYQQALGQGPEFLTYFNYEAQPDKSGLPSDRFSAERPEGSISTLTIQRTEQRDSAMYRCASSLAAGDLYEQYFGPGTRLTVT.

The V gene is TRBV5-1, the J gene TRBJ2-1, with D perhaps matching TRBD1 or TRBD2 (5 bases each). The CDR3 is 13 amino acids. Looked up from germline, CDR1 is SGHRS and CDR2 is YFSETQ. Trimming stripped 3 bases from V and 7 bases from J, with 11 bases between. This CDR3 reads CASSSGTRNEQFF. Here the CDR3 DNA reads TGCGCCAGCAGCTCCGGGACGCGGAATGAGCAGTTCTTC.

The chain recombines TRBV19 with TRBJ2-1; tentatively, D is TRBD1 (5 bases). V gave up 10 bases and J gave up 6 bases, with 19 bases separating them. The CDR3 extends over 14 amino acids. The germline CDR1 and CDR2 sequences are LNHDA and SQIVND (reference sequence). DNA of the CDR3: TGTGCCACACGTCCCACAGGAAGGGGCAATGAGCAGTTCTTC. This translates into CATRPTGRGNEQFF.

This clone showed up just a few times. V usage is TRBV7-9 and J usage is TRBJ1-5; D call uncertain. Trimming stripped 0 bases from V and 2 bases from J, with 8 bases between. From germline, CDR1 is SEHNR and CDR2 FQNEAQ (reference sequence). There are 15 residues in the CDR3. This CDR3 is CASSLALTGNQPQHF. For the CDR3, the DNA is TGTGCCAGCAGCTTAGCGCTCACAGGCAATCAGCCCCAGCATTTT.

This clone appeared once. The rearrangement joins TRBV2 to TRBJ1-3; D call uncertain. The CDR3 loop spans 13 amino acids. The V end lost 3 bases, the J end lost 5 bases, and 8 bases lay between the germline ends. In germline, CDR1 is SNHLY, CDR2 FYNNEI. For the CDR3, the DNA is TGTGCCAGCAGTGACGAAGTAAGAAACACCATATATTTT. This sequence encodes CASSDEVRNTIYF. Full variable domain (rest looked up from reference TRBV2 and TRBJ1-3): EPEVTQTPSHQVTQMGQEVILRCVPISNHLYFYWYRQILGQKVEFLVSFYNNEISEKSEIFDDQFSVERPDGSNFTLKIRSTKLEDSAMYFCASSDEVRNTIYFGEGSWLTVV.

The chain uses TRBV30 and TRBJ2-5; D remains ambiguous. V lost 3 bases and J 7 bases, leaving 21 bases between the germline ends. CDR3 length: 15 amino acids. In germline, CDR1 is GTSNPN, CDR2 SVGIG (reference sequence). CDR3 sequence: CAWRGLGNGFGTQYF. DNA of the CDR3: TGTGCCTGGAGAGGCCTTGGTAACGGCTTCGGGACCCAGTACTTC.